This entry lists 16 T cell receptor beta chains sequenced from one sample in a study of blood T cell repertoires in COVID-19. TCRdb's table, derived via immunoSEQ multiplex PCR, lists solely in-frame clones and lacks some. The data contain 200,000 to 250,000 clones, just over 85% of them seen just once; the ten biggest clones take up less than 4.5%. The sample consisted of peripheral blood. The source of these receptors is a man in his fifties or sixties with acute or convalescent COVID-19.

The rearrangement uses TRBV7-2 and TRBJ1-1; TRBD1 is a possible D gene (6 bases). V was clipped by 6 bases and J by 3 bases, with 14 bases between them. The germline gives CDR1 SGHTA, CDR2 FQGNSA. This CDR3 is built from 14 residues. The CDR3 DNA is TGTGCCAGCAGTCAACTCAGGGGATACACTGAAGCTTTCTTT. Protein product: CASSQLRGYTEAFF.

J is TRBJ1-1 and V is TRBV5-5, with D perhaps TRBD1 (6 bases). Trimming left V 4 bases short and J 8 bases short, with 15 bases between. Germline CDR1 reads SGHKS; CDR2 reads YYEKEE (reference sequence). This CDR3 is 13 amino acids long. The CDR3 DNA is TGTGCCAGCAGCCCGCTTGTTGGGACAGAAGCTTTCTTT. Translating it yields CASSPLVGTEAFF.

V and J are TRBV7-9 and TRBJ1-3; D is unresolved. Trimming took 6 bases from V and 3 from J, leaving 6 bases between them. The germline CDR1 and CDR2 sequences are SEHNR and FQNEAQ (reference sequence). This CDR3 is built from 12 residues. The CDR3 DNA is TGTGCCAGCAGTCCGGGTGGAAACACCATATATTTT. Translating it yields CASSPGGNTIYF. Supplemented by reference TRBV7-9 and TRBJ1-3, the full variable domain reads DTGVSQNPRHKITKRGQNVTFRCDPISEHNRLYWYRQTLGQGPEFLTYFQNEAQLEKSRLLSDRFSAERPKGSFSTLEIQRTEQGDSAMYLCASSPGGNTIYFGEGSWLTVV.

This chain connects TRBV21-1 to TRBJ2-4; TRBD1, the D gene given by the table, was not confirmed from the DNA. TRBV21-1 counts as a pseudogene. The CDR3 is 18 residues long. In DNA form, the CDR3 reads TGTGCCAGCAGCAAAGAGGATGGGACAGACTTAGCCAAAAACATTCAGTACTTC. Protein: CASSKEDGTDLAKNIQYF.

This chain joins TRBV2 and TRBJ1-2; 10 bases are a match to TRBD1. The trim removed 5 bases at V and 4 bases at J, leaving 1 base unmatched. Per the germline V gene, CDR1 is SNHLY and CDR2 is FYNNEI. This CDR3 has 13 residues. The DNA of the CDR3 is TGTGCCAGCAGTCGACAGGGGGCCTATGGCTACACCTTC. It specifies CASSRQGAYGYTF.

The CDR3 nucleotides read TGCGCCAGCAGTGAATGGAGCGGGGTCCAGAACACCGGGGAGCTGTTTTTT. Protein: CASSEWSGVQNTGELFF. The chain recombines TRBV10-2 with TRBJ2-2; 7 nucleotides line up with TRBD2. The length of the CDR3 is 17 residues. Per germline, CDR1 WSHSY and CDR2 SAAADI. With 3 bases clipped from V and 1 base from J, the junction kept 8 bases outside the gene matches.

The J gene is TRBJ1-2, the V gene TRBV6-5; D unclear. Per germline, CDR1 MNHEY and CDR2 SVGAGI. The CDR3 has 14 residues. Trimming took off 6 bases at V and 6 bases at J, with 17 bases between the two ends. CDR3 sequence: CASRGINSWDGYTF. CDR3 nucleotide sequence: TGTGCCAGCAGGGGCATAAACTCCTGGGATGGCTACACCTTC.

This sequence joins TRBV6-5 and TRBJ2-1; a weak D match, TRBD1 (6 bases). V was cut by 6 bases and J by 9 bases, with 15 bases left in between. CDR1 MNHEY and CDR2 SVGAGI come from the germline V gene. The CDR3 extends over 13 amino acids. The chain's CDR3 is CASRGTGTSEQFF. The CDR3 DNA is TGTGCCAGCAGGGGAACAGGGACAAGTGAGCAGTTCTTC.

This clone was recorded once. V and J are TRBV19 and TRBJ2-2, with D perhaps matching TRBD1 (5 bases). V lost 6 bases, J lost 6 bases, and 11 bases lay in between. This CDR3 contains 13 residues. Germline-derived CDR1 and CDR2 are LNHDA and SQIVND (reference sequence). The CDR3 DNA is TGTGCCAGTAGCCCAGGGTTCCCCGGGGAGCTGTTTTTT. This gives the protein CASSPGFPGELFF.

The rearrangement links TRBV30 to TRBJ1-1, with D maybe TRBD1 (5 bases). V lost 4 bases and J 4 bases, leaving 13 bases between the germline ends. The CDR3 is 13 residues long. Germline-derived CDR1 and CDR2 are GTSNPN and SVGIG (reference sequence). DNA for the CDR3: TGTGCCTGGACCACAGGTAGGATCACTGAAGCTTTCTTT. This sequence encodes CAWTTGRITEAFF.

CDR3 sequence reads: CAYAGVVQEKLFF. The CDR3 DNA is TGTGCCTACGCGGGGGTAGTACAGGAAAAACTGTTTTTT. The chain employs TRBV30 and TRBJ1-4; D is perhaps TRBD1 (5 bases). Trimming pared 7 bases from V and 8 bases from J, leaving 17 bases between. Germline V gene lookup returns CDR1 GTSNPN and CDR2 SVGIG (reference sequence). This CDR3 comprises 13 residues.

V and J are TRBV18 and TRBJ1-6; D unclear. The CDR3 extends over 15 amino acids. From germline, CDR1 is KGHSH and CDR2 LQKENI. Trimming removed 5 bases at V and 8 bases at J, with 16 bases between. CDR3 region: CASSDQSVRYSPLHF. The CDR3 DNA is TGTGCCAGCTCAGATCAATCCGTGCGCTATTCACCCCTCCACTTT.

CDR3 in amino acids: CASGLAEGMGGYTF. The CDR3 coding sequence is TGTGCTAGTGGTTTGGCGGAGGGCATGGGGGGCTACACCTTC. The chain uses TRBV12-5 and TRBJ1-2; D is undetermined. The CDR3 covers 14 residues. Trimming removed 1 base at V and 8 bases at J, with 14 bases between. Looked up from germline, CDR1 is LGHNT and CDR2 is FRNRAP.

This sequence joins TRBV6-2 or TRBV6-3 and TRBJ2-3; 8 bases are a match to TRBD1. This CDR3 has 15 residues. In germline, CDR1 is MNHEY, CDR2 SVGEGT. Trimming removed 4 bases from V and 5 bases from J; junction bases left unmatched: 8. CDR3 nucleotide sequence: TGTGCCAGCAGTTCCGGGACAGGCTGGAGAGATACGCAGTATTTT. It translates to CASSSGTGWRDTQYF.

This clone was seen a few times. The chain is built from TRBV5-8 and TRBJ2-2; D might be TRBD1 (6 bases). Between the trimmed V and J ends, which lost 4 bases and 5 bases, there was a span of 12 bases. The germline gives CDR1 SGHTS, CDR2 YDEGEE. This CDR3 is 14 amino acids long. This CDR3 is CASSTRQGTGELFF. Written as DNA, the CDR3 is TGTGCCAGCAGCACACGGCAGGGGACCGGGGAGCTGTTTTTT.

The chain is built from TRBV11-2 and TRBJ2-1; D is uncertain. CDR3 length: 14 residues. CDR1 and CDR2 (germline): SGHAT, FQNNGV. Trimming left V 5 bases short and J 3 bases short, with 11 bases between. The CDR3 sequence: CASSPRGDYNEQFF. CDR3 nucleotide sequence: TGTGCCAGCAGCCCCCGTGGAGACTACAATGAGCAGTTCTTC.